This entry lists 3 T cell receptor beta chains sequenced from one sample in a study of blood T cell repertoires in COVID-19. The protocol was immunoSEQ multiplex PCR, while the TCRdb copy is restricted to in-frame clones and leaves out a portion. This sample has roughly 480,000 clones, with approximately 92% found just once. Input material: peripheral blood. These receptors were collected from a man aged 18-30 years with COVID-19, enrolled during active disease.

CDR3 sequence: CASSLNPWTSGYSYNEQFF. CDR3 sequence (DNA): TGTGCCAGCAGCTTAAACCCCTGGACTAGCGGGTACTCCTACAATGAGCAGTTCTTC. V and J are TRBV7-8 and TRBJ2-1; 11 bases are a match to TRBD2. The germline CDR1 and CDR2 sequences are SGHVS and FQNEAQ. V trimming: 2 bases; J trimming: 0 bases; junction bases outside the gene matches: 9. The length of the CDR3 is 19 residues.

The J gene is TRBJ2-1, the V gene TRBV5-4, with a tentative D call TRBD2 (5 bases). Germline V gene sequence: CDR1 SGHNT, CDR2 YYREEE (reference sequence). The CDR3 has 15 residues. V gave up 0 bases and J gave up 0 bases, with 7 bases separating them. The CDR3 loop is CASSLAGSSYNEQFF. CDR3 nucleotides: TGTGCCAGCAGCTTGGCGGGGAGCTCCTACAATGAGCAGTTCTTC.

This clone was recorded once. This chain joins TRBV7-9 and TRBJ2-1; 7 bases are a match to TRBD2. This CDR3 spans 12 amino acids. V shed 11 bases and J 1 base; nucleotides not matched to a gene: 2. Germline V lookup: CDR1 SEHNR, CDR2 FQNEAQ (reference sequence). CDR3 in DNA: TGTGCCTTGCGGGAGTCCTACAATGAGCAGTTCTTC. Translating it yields CALRESYNEQFF. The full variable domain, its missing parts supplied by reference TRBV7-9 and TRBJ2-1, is DTGVSQNPRHKITKRGQNVTFRCDPISEHNRLYWYRQTLGQGPEFLTYFQNEAQLEKSRLLSDRFSAERPKGSFSTLEIQRTEQGDSAMYLCALRESYNEQFFGPGTRLTVL.